This paragraph covers one T cell receptor beta chain sequence. The data stem from a study of blood T cell repertoires in COVID-19. About the research overall: Sites in the United States, Italy and Spain provided acute and convalescent COVID-19 samples.

This CDR3 contains 14 residues. Trimming shortened V by 1 base and J by 1 base, and 5 bases separated the two germline ends. The germline gives CDR1 SGHVS, CDR2 FQNEAQ. In the authors' workflow: The assay estimated nucleated cells by amplifying reference gene primers. The method was immunoSEQ multiplex PCR; TCRdb's version includes in-frame clones alone and lacks a portion of them. That table is the source of V, J and clone size, and D and trimming were worked out from the DNA. The sample includes roughly 150,000 clones, just over 90% seen only once; the top ten take roughly 5%. Recruited during active infection, patients (from Seattle) were subsequently followed longitudinally.

The V and J genes are TRBV7-8 and TRBJ1-5; D call uncertain. Sequenced material: peripheral blood. The sequence came from a man aged 18-30 years with COVID-19, enrolled during active disease. The CDR3 DNA sequence: TGTGCCAGCAGCTTAGGGCAGAGCAATCAGCCCCAGCATTTT. It codes for CASSLGQSNQPQHF. The full variable domain, with the rest looked up from reference TRBV7-8 and TRBJ1-5, is GAGVSQSPRYKVAKRGQDVALRCDPISGHVSLFWYQQALGQGPEFLTYFQNEAQLDKSGLPSDRFFAERPEGSVSTLKIQRTQQEDSAVYLCASSLGQSNQPQHFGDGTRLSIL.